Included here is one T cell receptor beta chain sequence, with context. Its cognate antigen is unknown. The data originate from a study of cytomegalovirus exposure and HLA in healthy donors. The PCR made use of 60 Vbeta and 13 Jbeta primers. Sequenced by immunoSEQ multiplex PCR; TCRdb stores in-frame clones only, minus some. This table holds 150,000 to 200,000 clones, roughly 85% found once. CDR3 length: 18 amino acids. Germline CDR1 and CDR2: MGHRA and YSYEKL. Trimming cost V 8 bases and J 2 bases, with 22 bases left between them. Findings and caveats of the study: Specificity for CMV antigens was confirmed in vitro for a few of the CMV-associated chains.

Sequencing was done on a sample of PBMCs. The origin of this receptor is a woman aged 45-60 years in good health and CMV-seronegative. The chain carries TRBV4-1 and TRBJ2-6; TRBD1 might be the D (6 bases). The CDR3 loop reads CASGDRDTNLAGANVLTF. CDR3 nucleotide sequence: TGCGCCAGCGGGGACCGGGACACCAACCTGGCTGGGGCCAACGTCCTGACTTTC.